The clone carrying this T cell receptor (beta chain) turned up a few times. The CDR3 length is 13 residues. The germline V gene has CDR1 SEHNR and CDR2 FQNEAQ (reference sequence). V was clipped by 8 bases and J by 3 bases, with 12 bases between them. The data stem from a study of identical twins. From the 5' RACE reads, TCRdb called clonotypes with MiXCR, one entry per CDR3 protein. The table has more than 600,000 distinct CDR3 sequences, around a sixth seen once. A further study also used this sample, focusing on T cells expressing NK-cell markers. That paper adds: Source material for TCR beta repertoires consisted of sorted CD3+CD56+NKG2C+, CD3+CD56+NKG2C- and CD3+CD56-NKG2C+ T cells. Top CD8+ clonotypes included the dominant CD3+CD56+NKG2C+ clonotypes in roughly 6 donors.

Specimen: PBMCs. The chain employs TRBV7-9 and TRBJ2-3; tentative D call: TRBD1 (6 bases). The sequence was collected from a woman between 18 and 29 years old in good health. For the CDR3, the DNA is TGTGCCAGCCCATCACAGGGAACAGATACGCAGTATTTT. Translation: CASPSQGTDTQYF.